This TCR beta chain was recovered during a study of regulatory T cells in long-lasting Graves disease. On the study more broadly: By definition, persistent Graves' disease involved antithyroid drugs for over 5 years alongside positive TSH receptor antibodies. Study outcomes and limitations: Accuracy was perhaps lowered by the small sample size. When disease was persistent, TRBV28, TRBJ1-2 and TRBJ2-5 were the favored segments.

Both iRepertoire HTBI primers and Arm-PCR of CDR3 regions were used to build the TCR beta libraries. MiXCR was run by TCRdb on the multiplex PCR reads, yielding one entry per CDR3 protein. The sample shows about 450,000 distinct CDR3 sequences, roughly a quarter of them seen only once. The time point: persistent/refractory GD, antithyroid drugs over 5 years with positive TRAb. From RNA extracted from PBMCs, the TCR library was made. CDR3 length: 12 amino acids. Trimming removed 1 base from V and 3 bases from J, with 6 bases in between. Germline CDR1 SQVTM, CDR2 ANQGSEA. For this clonotype: Its antigen remains unidentified.

This rearrangement joins TRBV29-1 to TRBJ2-5, with no clear D. The sample consisted of peripheral blood mononuclear cells (PBMCs), taken when the disease was refractory, from a patient treated with antithyroid drugs. The source of this sequence is a female donor with Graves disease. The CDR3 reads CSVEGLKETQYF. CDR3 sequence (DNA): TGCAGCGTTGAAGGCCTAAAAGAGACCCAGTACTTC.